A single sample gave rise to the 3 T cell receptor beta chains below, sequenced in a study of T cells after yellow fever vaccination. MiXCR was run by TCRdb on the 5' RACE reads, yielding one entry per CDR3 protein. Here the sample spans 100,000 to 150,000 distinct CDR3 sequences, approximately 16% being singletons. The material was CD8+ T cells sorted from PBMCs, obtained 5 days after the yellow fever booster vaccination. These receptors were taken from a man younger than 30 who received the YFV17D yellow fever vaccine.

The gene calls are TRBV4-3 and TRBJ2-1; TRBD2 agrees at 7 bases. The CDR3 has 17 amino acids. Germline trimming cut 0 bases from V and 0 bases from J; bases unmatched to any gene: 5. Germline loops: CDR1 LGHNA, CDR2 YSLEER. CDR3: CASSQDGRGGSYNEQFF. DNA of the CDR3: TGCGCCAGCAGCCAAGATGGGAGGGGAGGCTCCTACAATGAGCAGTTCTTC.

This clonotype has more than one count but fewer than ten. The chain couples TRBV6-6 to TRBJ1-1; D uncertain. CDR3 length: 13 residues. V gave up 6 bases and J gave up 0 bases, with 8 bases separating them. Germline CDR1 and CDR2: MNHNY and SVGAGI (reference sequence). CDR3 sequence reads: CASREVMNTEAFF. DNA for the CDR3: TGTGCCAGCAGGGAGGTGATGAACACTGAAGCTTTCTTT.

CDR3 residues: CATIQGREAFF. In DNA, the CDR3 is TGCGCCACCATACAGGGGAGAGAAGCTTTCTTT. The chain employs TRBV23-1 and TRBJ1-1; 7 bases line up with TRBD1. TRBV23-1 qualifies as an ORF whose function is uncertain. The CDR3 is 11 residues long. With 10 bases clipped from V and 8 bases from J, the junction kept 7 bases outside the gene matches.